These 5 T cell receptor beta chains came from one sample sequenced in a study of blood T cell repertoires in COVID-19. The table came from immunoSEQ multiplex PCR; TCRdb's copy has only in-frame clones and leaves some out. The data hold some 99,000 clones, with about 86% observed a single time. Sequencing was carried out using peripheral blood. The receptors were sampled from a woman in her sixties in a cohort sampled during active or convalescent COVID-19.

Only one count was recorded for this clone. V is TRBV11-2 and J is TRBJ2-7; 7 bases map to TRBD2. There are 12 residues in the CDR3. The trim removed 8 bases at V and 4 bases at J, leaving 5 bases unmatched. The V gene's germline CDR1 is SGHAT and CDR2 FQNNGV. CDR3 protein: CASGRAAYEQYF. The CDR3 bases are TGTGCCAGCGGGAGGGCCGCATACGAGCAGTACTTC.

This clone has just one count. V usage is TRBV5-4 and J usage is TRBJ1-6, with 10 bases lining up with TRBD1. The J segment lost 7 bases and the V segment lost 1 base, leaving 2 bases of the junction unmatched. The CDR3 is made up of 15 amino acids. Germline CDR1 is SGHNT and CDR2 is YYREEE (reference sequence). CDR3 in DNA: TGTGCCAGCAGCTTGAGGGACAGGGGCAATTCACCCCTCCACTTT. Translating gives CASSLRDRGNSPLHF.

This clone was found once. This chain uses TRBV29-1 with TRBJ2-3, with 11 bases matching TRBD2. J was trimmed by 1 base and V by 7 bases; bases with no gene match: 1. Germline CDR1 and CDR2: SQVTM and ANQGSEA. This CDR3 region has 13 residues. DNA for the CDR3: TGCAGCGCGGGACTAGCGGGCACAGATACGCAGTATTTT. Translated: CSAGLAGTDTQYF.

The chain links TRBV29-1 to TRBJ2-7; 8 bases are a match to TRBD2. With V trimmed by 6 bases and J by 3 bases, 10 bases remained unmatched. CDR3 length equals 14 residues. Germline CDR1 reads SQVTM; CDR2 reads ANQGSEA. In DNA, the CDR3 is TGCAGCGTCCAGACTCCCGGGAGGGGCTACGAGCAGTACTTC. Translating it yields CSVQTPGRGYEQYF.

The J gene is TRBJ1-5, the V gene TRBV6-5, with D hard to call. Trimming cost V 2 bases and J 6 bases, with 14 bases left between them. From germline, CDR1 is MNHEY and CDR2 SVGAGI. This CDR3 is built from 15 residues. DNA of the CDR3: TGTGCCAGCAGTTACGGACCGGGGTTGGGTCAGCCCCAGCATTTT. Amino acids: CASSYGPGLGQPQHF.